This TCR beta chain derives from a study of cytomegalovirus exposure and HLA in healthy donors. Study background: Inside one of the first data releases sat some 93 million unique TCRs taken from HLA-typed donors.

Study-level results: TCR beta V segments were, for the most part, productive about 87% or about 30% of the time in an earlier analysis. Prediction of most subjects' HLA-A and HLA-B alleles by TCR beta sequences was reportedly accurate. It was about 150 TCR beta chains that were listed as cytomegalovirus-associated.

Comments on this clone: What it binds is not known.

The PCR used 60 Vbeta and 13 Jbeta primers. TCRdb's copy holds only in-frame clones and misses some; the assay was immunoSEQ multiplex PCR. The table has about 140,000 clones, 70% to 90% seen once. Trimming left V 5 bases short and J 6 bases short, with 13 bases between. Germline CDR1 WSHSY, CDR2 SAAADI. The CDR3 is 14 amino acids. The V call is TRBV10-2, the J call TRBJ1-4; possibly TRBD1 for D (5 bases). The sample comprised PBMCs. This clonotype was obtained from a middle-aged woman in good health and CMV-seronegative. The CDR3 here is CASSQGLYYEKLFF. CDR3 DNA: TGCGCCAGCAGTCAGGGCCTATACTATGAAAAACTGTTTTTT.